The 31 T cell receptor beta chains in this list originate from one sample, sequenced in a study of control samples from healthy donors and cancer patients. Assay: immunoSEQ multiplex PCR; the TCRdb copy retains only in-frame clones and omits some. The table includes 95,000 to 150,000 clones, around nine tenths detected once. The sample was blood. All receptors come from a man between 40 and 49 years old in good health.

V and J are TRBV7-6 and TRBJ1-2, with D possibly being TRBD1 (6 bases). This CDR3 comprises 14 residues. V was trimmed by 0 bases and J by 8 bases, leaving 13 bases between them. The germline V gene encodes CDR1 SGHVS and CDR2 FNYEAQ. The DNA for the CDR3 is TGTGCCAGCAGCTTAGCGCTGGGGGCCCGAGGCTACACCTTC. This sequence encodes CASSLALGARGYTF.

The chain uses TRBV5-1 and TRBJ2-3, with D possibly TRBD2 on 6 matching bases. This CDR3 contains 15 residues. V shed 0 bases and J shed 1 base, with 9 bases lying between them. Germline V gene lookup returns CDR1 SGHRS and CDR2 YFSETQ. The CDR3 protein is CASSLGDWGTDTQYF. The CDR3 nucleotides are TGCGCCAGCAGCTTGGGGGACTGGGGCACAGATACGCAGTATTTT.

The chain uses TRBV4-1 and TRBJ2-7, with 7 bases identical to TRBD2. CDR3 length: 15 amino acids. CDR1 is MGHRA, CDR2 YSYEKL, per germline. With 1 base clipped from V and 2 bases from J, the junction kept 5 bases outside the gene matches. The CDR3 protein is CASSQGTGGTYEQYF. The CDR3 DNA follows: TGCGCCAGCAGCCAAGGGACCGGGGGGACCTACGAGCAGTACTTC.

The genes are TRBV5-1 and TRBJ2-7, with 10 nucleotides matching TRBD1. This CDR3 is built from 15 residues. Germline lookup yields CDR1 SGHRS and CDR2 YFSETQ. Germline trimming cut 3 bases from V and 3 bases from J; bases unmatched to any gene: 6. The CDR3 loop is CASSYTDRGLYEQYF. CDR3 DNA sequence: TGCGCCAGCAGCTATACTGACAGGGGGCTCTACGAGCAGTACTTC.

The chain is built from TRBV30 and TRBJ2-6, with D perhaps TRBD2 (5 bases). This CDR3 region has 19 residues. Germline V gene lookup returns CDR1 GTSNPN and CDR2 SVGIG (reference sequence). The ends were cut back, 2 bases at V and 0 bases at J, with 20 bases in the middle. The CDR3 nucleotides read TGTGCCTGGAGTCGTACCGATGTCCTTCGGGGCTCTGGGGCCAACGTCCTGACTTTC. It encodes CAWSRTDVLRGSGANVLTF.

This chain connects TRBV20-1 to TRBJ2-4, with TRBD1 matching 9 bases. Germline CDR1 DFQATT, CDR2 SNEGSKA (reference sequence). CDR3 size: 16 residues. The trim removed 3 bases at V and 4 bases at J, leaving 10 bases unmatched. CDR3: CSASENRGRPKNIQYF. The CDR3 DNA reads as TGCAGTGCTAGTGAGAACAGGGGGCGTCCAAAAAACATTCAGTACTTC.

Concerning this clone itself: At the DNA level, this CDR3 is encoded by other sequences in the same sample as well. The chain recombines TRBV7-2 with TRBJ1-5; D gene unclear. V lost 5 bases, J lost 4 bases, and 9 bases lay in between. Germline V gene data show CDR1 as SGHTA and CDR2 as FQGNSA. The CDR3 covers 13 residues. In nucleotides, the CDR3 is TGTGCCAGCAGCCCCCAAGGGAATCAGCCCCAGCATTTT. Translated, it gives CASSPQGNQPQHF.

Only a few counts were recorded for this clone. The junction differs from germline at one of its ends, possibly a read error. The chain uses TRBV6-5 and TRBJ1-2, with D possibly TRBD1 on 5 matching bases. CDR3 length equals 15 residues. Germline CDR1 is MNHEY and CDR2 is SVGAGI. The CDR3 spells CASSWSRDANYGYTF. The CDR3 nucleotides are TGTGCCAGCAGTTGGAGCCGGGACGCTAATTATGGCTACACCTTC.

The chain uses TRBV20-1 and TRBJ1-2; TRBD1 aligns across 8 bases. After removal of 3 bases from V and 3 bases from J, the junction contained 15 bases not matched to a gene. The CDR3 extends over 17 amino acids. CDR1 and CDR2 (germline): DFQATT, SNEGSKA (reference sequence). CDR3: CSASDVRVPGQDYGYTF. CDR3 sequence (DNA): TGCAGTGCTAGTGACGTTAGGGTTCCGGGACAGGACTATGGCTACACCTTC.

The sample holds one count of this clone. The chain combines TRBV5-1 with TRBJ1-5, with 7 positions matching TRBD1. The CDR3 totals 15 residues. Germline lookup yields CDR1 SGHRS and CDR2 YFSETQ. V was clipped by 0 bases and J by 3 bases; unmatched bases: 3. CDR3 residues: CASSLGDRVNQPQHF. In nucleotides, the CDR3 is TGCGCCAGCAGCTTGGGCGACAGGGTCAATCAGCCCCAGCATTTT. The variable domain in full, completed from reference TRBV5-1 and TRBJ1-5, reads KAGVTQTPRYLIKTRGQQVTLSCSPISGHRSVSWYQQTPGQGLQFLFEYFSETQRNKGNFPGRFSGRQFSNSRSEMNVSTLELGDSALYLCASSLGDRVNQPQHFGDGTRLSIL.

Written as DNA, the CDR3 is TGTGCCTGGAGTGCAACGACAGGGAATAGCAATCAGCCCCAGCATTTT. Residues: CAWSATTGNSNQPQHF. This chain uses TRBV30 with TRBJ1-5, with TRBD1 matching over 7 bases. CDR3 size: 16 residues. The trim removed 1 base at V and 0 bases at J, leaving 6 bases unmatched. CDR1 and CDR2 from the germline V gene are GTSNPN and SVGIG (reference sequence).

The J gene is TRBJ2-7, the V gene TRBV7-2, with 7 bases identical to TRBD1. With 7 bases clipped from V and 5 bases from J, the junction kept 17 bases outside the gene matches. CDR1 SGHTA and CDR2 FQGNSA come from the germline V gene. The CDR3 totals 16 residues. The CDR3 coding sequence is TGTGCCAGCACCTCTTCCCCGGTCCCCCAGGGGGACGAGCAGTACTTC. Its protein product is CASTSSPVPQGDEQYF.

The J gene is TRBJ1-1, the V gene TRBV5-6; D is ambiguous. The CDR3 runs to 12 residues. V was clipped by 4 bases and J by 1 base, with 5 bases between them. Per the germline V gene, CDR1 is SGHDT and CDR2 is YYEEEE. This CDR3 reads CASSVENTEAFF. The CDR3 DNA reads as TGTGCCAGCAGCGTCGAGAACACTGAAGCTTTCTTT.

J is TRBJ2-7 and V is TRBV7-8; D uncertain. V was shortened by 5 bases and J by 7 bases, with 9 bases between the two germline ends. CDR3 length: 11 residues. The germline V gene has CDR1 SGHVS and CDR2 FQNEAQ. In DNA, the CDR3 is TGTGCCAGCAGCCCCCAGCAAGAGCAGTACTTC. Translation gives CASSPQQEQYF.

The CDR3 sequence: CASSQSTTRGRAAEAFF. The CDR3 DNA reads TGCGCCAGCAGTCAATCGACAACTAGGGGCAGGGCTGCTGAAGCTTTCTTT. The chain links TRBV23-1 to TRBJ1-1; weak D call: TRBD1 (5 bases). TRBV23-1 has ORF status, its function being uncertain. The CDR3 has 17 amino acids. The V gene lost 0 bases and the J gene lost 6 bases, with 20 bases spanning the gap.

The rearrangement links TRBV5-6 to TRBJ1-2; tentative D call: TRBD1 (6 bases). The CDR3 is 16 amino acids. Germline V gives CDR1 SGHDT, CDR2 YYEEEE. Deletions cut 2 bases from V and 4 bases from J, with 18 bases between. This chain's CDR3 is CASSLPRGLQGYGYTF. The DNA for the CDR3 is TGTGCCAGCAGCTTACCACGCGGTTTACAGGGCTATGGCTACACCTTC.

This clone has at least ten counts. This chain joins TRBV6-2 or TRBV6-3 and TRBJ2-7; TRBD1 aligns across 11 bases. The ends lost 5 bases at V and 4 bases at J; junction bases unmatched: 7. Germline assignment: CDR1 MNHEY and CDR2 SVGEGT. This CDR3 is 15 amino acids long. The CDR3 region has the DNA TGTGCCAGCAGTCTGACGGGACAGGGGGTTTACGAGCAGTACTTC. Amino acids: CASSLTGQGVYEQYF.

This chain uses TRBV18 with TRBJ1-3; a possible D gene is TRBD1 (5 bases). The CDR3 has 13 residues. V was pared by 6 bases and J by 6 bases, with 12 bases between. Germline V gene data show CDR1 as KGHSH and CDR2 as LQKENI. CDR3 in DNA: TGTGCCAGCTCGCACGGGGACGAAAACACCATATATTTT. It encodes CASSHGDENTIYF.

The chain recombines TRBV7-3 with TRBJ2-5; TRBD2 aligns across 8 bases. The V and J ends lost 5 bases and 4 bases, in that order; junction bases with no gene match: 9. The length of the CDR3 is 15 residues. Germline CDR1 SGHTA, CDR2 FQGTGA. CDR3 sequence reads: CASSAGTSFVETQYF. For the CDR3, the DNA is TGTGCCAGCAGCGCCGGGACTAGTTTTGTAGAGACCCAGTACTTC. The full variable domain, its missing parts supplied by reference TRBV7-3 and TRBJ2-5, is GAGVSQTPSNKVTEKGKYVELRCDPISGHTALYWYRQSLGQGPEFLIYFQGTGAADDSGLPNDRFFAVRPEGSVSTLKIQRTERGDSAVYLCASSAGTSFVETQYFGPGTRLLVL.

Only a few counts were recorded for this clone. V usage is TRBV4-3 and J usage is TRBJ1-1, with D uncertain. The CDR3 covers 15 residues. The V end lost 3 bases, the J end lost 0 bases, and 11 bases lay between the germline ends. Per germline, CDR1 LGHNA and CDR2 YSLEER. Here the CDR3 DNA reads TGCGCCAGCAGCCAGGGTCGGGAACTGAACACTGAAGCTTTCTTT. Translation gives CASSQGRELNTEAFF.

The chain carries TRBV5-5 and TRBJ1-1; D gene uncertain. Trimming took 2 bases from V and 7 from J, leaving 9 bases between them. This CDR3 is built from 12 residues. Looked up from germline, CDR1 is SGHKS and CDR2 is YYEKEE (reference sequence). The CDR3 DNA reads TGTGCCAGCAGCTTTAACAGCATTGAAGCTTTCTTT. This gives the protein CASSFNSIEAFF.

The V gene is TRBV7-9, the J gene TRBJ2-2; a possible D gene is TRBD2 (6 bases). The CDR3 consists of 17 residues. Germline-derived CDR1 and CDR2 are SEHNR and FQNEAQ (reference sequence). Trimming stripped 1 base from V and 7 bases from J, with 19 bases between. The CDR3 nucleotides are TGTGCCAGCAGCTTAGTCGGAGGGGTAAAGGGATACGGGGAGCTGTTTTTT. This sequence encodes CASSLVGGVKGYGELFF.

The chain couples TRBV5-8 to TRBJ1-5; no firm D call. The V gene's germline CDR1 is SGHTS and CDR2 YDEGEE. CDR3 length: 13 residues. The V gene lost 4 bases and the J gene lost 9 bases, with 14 bases spanning the gap. This CDR3 is CASSPNRVGPQHF. The CDR3 bases are TGTGCCAGCAGCCCAAATCGCGTCGGGCCCCAGCATTTT.

The chain recombines TRBV9 with TRBJ1-5, with D hard to call. Germline CDR1 reads SGDLS; CDR2 reads YYNGEE. Trimming took 4 bases from V and 5 from J, leaving 13 bases between them. There are 14 residues in the CDR3. CDR3 sequence (DNA): TGTGCCAGCAGCCCGTTCAGGAACGATCAGCCCCAGCATTTT. Protein product: CASSPFRNDQPQHF. Full variable domain (outside the CDR3, taken from reference TRBV9 and TRBJ1-5): DSGVTQTPKHLITATGQRVTLRCSPRSGDLSVYWYQQSLDQGLQFLIQYYNGEERAKGNILERFSAQQFPDLHSELNLSSLELGDSALYFCASSPFRNDQPQHFGDGTRLSIL.

This chain links TRBV4-1 with TRBJ1-5; D unclear. The V gene lost 3 bases and the J gene lost 3 bases, with 12 bases spanning the gap. The CDR3 is made up of 15 amino acids. Germline V CDR1 and CDR2: MGHRA, YSYEKL. CDR3 residues: CASSQDDWDNQPQHF. CDR3 DNA sequence: TGCGCCAGCAGCCAGGACGACTGGGACAATCAGCCCCAGCATTTT.

The chain combines TRBV7-2 with TRBJ1-4, with D tentatively TRBD1 (5 bases). CDR3 length: 14 amino acids. Trimming cost V 3 bases and J 8 bases, with 13 bases left between them. Germline V gene data show CDR1 as SGHTA and CDR2 as FQGNSA. The DNA of the CDR3 is TGTGCCAGCAGCTTGGGGACCCGGGGGGAAAAACTGTTTTTT. Translating gives CASSLGTRGEKLFF.

This sequence joins TRBV20-1 and TRBJ2-7; weak D call: TRBD1 (6 bases). The germline CDR1 and CDR2 sequences are DFQATT and SNEGSKA (reference sequence). The CDR3 runs to 12 residues. V was clipped by 3 bases and J by 3 bases, with 9 bases between them. The CDR3 spells CSASKDSYEQYF. The CDR3 nucleotides are TGCAGTGCTAGTAAGGACAGCTACGAGCAGTACTTC.

V gene TRBV6-6 combines with J gene TRBJ2-7, with 8 nucleotides matching TRBD1. The ends lost 8 bases at V and 2 bases at J; junction bases unmatched: 11. In germline, CDR1 is MNHNY, CDR2 SVGAGI (reference sequence). The CDR3 is made up of 15 amino acids. Written as DNA, the CDR3 is TGTGCCAGCGGCGGTCGGGACAGGCTAACCTACGAGCAGTACTTC. Translated: CASGGRDRLTYEQYF.

This rearrangement joins TRBV2 to TRBJ1-3; tentatively, D is TRBD1 (6 bases). CDR1 and CDR2 from the germline V gene are SNHLY and FYNNEI. V was pared by 2 bases and J by 8 bases, with 16 bases between. This CDR3 spans 15 amino acids. The CDR3: CASSEFFGGLDTIYF. CDR3 nucleotides: TGTGCCAGCAGTGAATTTTTTGGGGGGCTAGACACCATATATTTT.

This clone has just a few counts. V is TRBV29-1 and J is TRBJ1-2, with 9 bases that match TRBD1. Germline-derived CDR1 and CDR2 are SQVTM and ANQGSEA. There are 13 residues in the CDR3. Trimming at V came to 6 bases and at J to 6 bases, leaving 8 bases not matched to a gene. The CDR3 is CSVRTGEGNGYTF. The CDR3 nucleotides read TGCAGCGTCAGGACAGGGGAGGGAAATGGCTACACCTTC.

The gene calls are TRBV10-3 and TRBJ2-3; D gene unclear. Germline V lookup: CDR1 ENHRY, CDR2 SYGVKD. The CDR3 length is 14 residues. V lost 6 bases and J lost 0, with 10 bases in between. The CDR3 loop is CAIRGISSTDTQYF. The CDR3 DNA follows: TGTGCCATCAGGGGGATCTCTAGCACAGATACGCAGTATTTT.